A single sample is the source of the 13 T cell receptor beta chains below, sequenced in a study of blood T cell repertoires in COVID-19. The repertoire was sequenced with immunoSEQ multiplex PCR; TCRdb's copy has only in-frame clones and lacks some. In the table there are about 46,000 clones, about 83% of which are singletons. The specimen was peripheral blood. The receptors stem from a woman aged 80 or over with acute or convalescent COVID-19.

The chain uses TRBV2 and TRBJ1-2; TRBD1 is a possible D gene (6 bases). The CDR3 has 13 residues. Trimming took 10 bases from V and 5 from J, leaving 17 bases between them. Germline V CDR1 and CDR2: SNHLY, FYNNEI. The CDR3 loop is CATRGGAPYGYTF. For the CDR3, the DNA is TGTGCCACCCGGGGGGGGGCCCCTTATGGCTACACCTTC.

The chain employs TRBV12-3 or TRBV12-4 and TRBJ1-2, with D possibly TRBD1 on 6 matching bases. The CDR3 totals 12 residues. The V and J ends lost 6 bases and 5 bases respectively, with 10 bases between them. The CDR3 is CASSNRAYGYTF. CDR3 bases: TGTGCCAGCAGCAACAGGGCATATGGCTACACCTTC.

V is TRBV3-1 (or the pseudogene TRBV3-2) and J is TRBJ1-2, with TRBD1 identical over 10 bases. The germline V gene encodes CDR1 LGHDT and CDR2 YNNKEL (reference sequence). This CDR3 comprises 16 residues. Trimming removed 0 bases from V and 7 bases from J; junction bases left unmatched: 8. The CDR3 protein is CASSQDPRTGGFGYTF. Written as DNA, the CDR3 is TGTGCCAGCAGCCAAGACCCAAGGACAGGGGGTTTTGGCTACACCTTC.

The V call is TRBV6-5, the J call TRBJ1-2, with 9 bases fitting TRBD1. V lost 6 bases to trimming and J lost 5 bases; unmatched junction nucleotides: 7. CDR1 is MNHEY, CDR2 SVGAGI, per germline. This CDR3 has 14 residues. Here the CDR3 reads CASRVTGGGYGYTF. The CDR3 bases are TGTGCCAGCAGGGTAACAGGGGGCGGTTATGGCTACACCTTC.

CDR3 amino acids: CASSLSGQPTDTQYF. The CDR3 region has the DNA TGTGCCAGCAGCTTATCGGGACAACCCACAGATACGCAGTATTTT. The V call is TRBV7-2, the J call TRBJ2-3; tentatively, D is TRBD1 (6 bases). The CDR3 spans 15 residues. Trimming cost V 2 bases and J 2 bases, with 11 bases left between them. The germline V gene has CDR1 SGHTA and CDR2 FQGNSA.

As concerns this clone: This specimen includes other DNA sequences encoding the same CDR3. The chain employs TRBV5-1 and TRBJ2-2; 10 bases line up with TRBD1. CDR1 is SGHRS, CDR2 YFSETQ, per germline. V trimming: 3 bases; J trimming: 5 bases; junction bases outside the gene matches: 1. The length of the CDR3 is 14 residues. CDR3 region: CASSWGQGTGELFF. DNA of the CDR3: TGCGCCAGCAGCTGGGGACAGGGGACCGGGGAGCTGTTTTTT.

The chain couples TRBV7-3 to TRBJ2-3, with 13 bases that match TRBD2. V trimming: 4 bases; J trimming: 2 bases; junction bases outside the gene matches: 6. CDR3 size: 17 residues. Germline CDR1 SGHTA, CDR2 FQGTGA. The CDR3, as DNA: TGTGCCAGCAGCTCAGGACTAGCGGGGGCCCACACAGATACGCAGTATTTT. Translation gives CASSSGLAGAHTDTQYF.

CDR3 sequence (DNA): TGTGCCAGCAGCTTAGGGACTAGCGGGGGGCCGGGGCGAGAGACCCAGTACTTC. As protein: CASSLGTSGGPGRETQYF. The J gene is TRBJ2-5, the V gene TRBV11-2, with 14 bases fitting TRBD2. Germline V gene sequence: CDR1 SGHAT, CDR2 FQNNGV. The CDR3 is 18 residues long. V lost 1 base and J lost 4; bases outside the gene matches: 8.

The chain carries TRBV19 and TRBJ2-5; TRBD1 agrees at 8 bases. This CDR3 is built from 15 residues. The V segment lost 2 bases and the J segment 1 base; nucleotides outside the gene matches: 3. Germline V lookup: CDR1 LNHDA, CDR2 SQIVND (reference sequence). The CDR3 region has the DNA TGTGCCAGTAGTATAAGGACAGGGATCCAAGAGACCCAGTACTTC. Its protein product is CASSIRTGIQETQYF.

This clone has more than one count but fewer than ten. V is TRBV6-1 and J is TRBJ1-2; D is unresolved. This CDR3 comprises 14 residues. Per the germline V gene, CDR1 is MNHNS and CDR2 is SASEGT. Trimming removed 4 bases from V and 2 bases from J, with 11 bases in between. Here the CDR3 DNA reads TGTGCCAGCAGTGTAGCGGACTCGAACTATGGCTACACCTTC. It specifies CASSVADSNYGYTF.

J is TRBJ2-1 and V is TRBV10-3; 8 bases map to TRBD1. Germline-derived CDR1 and CDR2 are ENHRY and SYGVKD. V gave up 4 bases and J gave up 9 bases; unmatched junction bases: 8. This CDR3 spans 14 amino acids. The CDR3 DNA reads as TGTGCCATCAGTGGCCGGACAGGGACGATTGAGCAGTTCTTC. The encoded protein is CAISGRTGTIEQFF.

The chain couples TRBV24-1 to TRBJ1-5, with unresolved D. Germline loops: CDR1 KGHDR, CDR2 SFDVKD. Trimming removed 0 bases from V and 4 bases from J, with 6 bases in between. The CDR3 length is 14 residues. The CDR3: CATSDLNSNQPQHF. The CDR3 nucleotides read TGTGCCACCAGTGATTTGAACAGTAATCAGCCCCAGCATTTT.

The chain employs TRBV5-5 and TRBJ1-2, with 7 positions matching TRBD1. The CDR3 runs 14 residues. J was trimmed by 4 bases and V by 0 bases; bases with no gene match: 3. Germline V gene sequence: CDR1 SGHKS, CDR2 YYEKEE (reference sequence). The CDR3 reads CASSLGGGVYGYTF. The CDR3 region has the DNA TGTGCCAGCAGCTTGGGAGGGGGCGTCTATGGCTACACCTTC. The full variable domain, completed using reference TRBV5-5 and TRBJ1-2, is DAGVTQSPTHLIKTRGQQVTLRCSPISGHKSVSWYQQVLGQGPQFIFQYYEKEERGRGNFPDRFSARQFPNYSSELNVNALLLGDSALYLCASSLGGGVYGYTFGSGTRLTVV.